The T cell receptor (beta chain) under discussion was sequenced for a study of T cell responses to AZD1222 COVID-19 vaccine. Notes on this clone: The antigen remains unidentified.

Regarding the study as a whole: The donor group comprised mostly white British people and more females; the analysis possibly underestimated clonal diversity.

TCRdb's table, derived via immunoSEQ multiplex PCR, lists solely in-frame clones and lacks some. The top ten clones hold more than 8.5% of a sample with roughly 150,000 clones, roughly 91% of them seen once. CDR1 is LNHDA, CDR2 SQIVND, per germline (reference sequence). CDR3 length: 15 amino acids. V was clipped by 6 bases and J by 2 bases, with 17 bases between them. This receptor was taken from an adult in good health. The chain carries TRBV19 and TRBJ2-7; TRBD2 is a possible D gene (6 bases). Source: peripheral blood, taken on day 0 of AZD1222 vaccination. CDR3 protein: CASSTPGLSAYEQYF. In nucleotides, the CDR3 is TGTGCCAGTAGCACCCCGGGACTTTCTGCCTACGAGCAGTACTTC.